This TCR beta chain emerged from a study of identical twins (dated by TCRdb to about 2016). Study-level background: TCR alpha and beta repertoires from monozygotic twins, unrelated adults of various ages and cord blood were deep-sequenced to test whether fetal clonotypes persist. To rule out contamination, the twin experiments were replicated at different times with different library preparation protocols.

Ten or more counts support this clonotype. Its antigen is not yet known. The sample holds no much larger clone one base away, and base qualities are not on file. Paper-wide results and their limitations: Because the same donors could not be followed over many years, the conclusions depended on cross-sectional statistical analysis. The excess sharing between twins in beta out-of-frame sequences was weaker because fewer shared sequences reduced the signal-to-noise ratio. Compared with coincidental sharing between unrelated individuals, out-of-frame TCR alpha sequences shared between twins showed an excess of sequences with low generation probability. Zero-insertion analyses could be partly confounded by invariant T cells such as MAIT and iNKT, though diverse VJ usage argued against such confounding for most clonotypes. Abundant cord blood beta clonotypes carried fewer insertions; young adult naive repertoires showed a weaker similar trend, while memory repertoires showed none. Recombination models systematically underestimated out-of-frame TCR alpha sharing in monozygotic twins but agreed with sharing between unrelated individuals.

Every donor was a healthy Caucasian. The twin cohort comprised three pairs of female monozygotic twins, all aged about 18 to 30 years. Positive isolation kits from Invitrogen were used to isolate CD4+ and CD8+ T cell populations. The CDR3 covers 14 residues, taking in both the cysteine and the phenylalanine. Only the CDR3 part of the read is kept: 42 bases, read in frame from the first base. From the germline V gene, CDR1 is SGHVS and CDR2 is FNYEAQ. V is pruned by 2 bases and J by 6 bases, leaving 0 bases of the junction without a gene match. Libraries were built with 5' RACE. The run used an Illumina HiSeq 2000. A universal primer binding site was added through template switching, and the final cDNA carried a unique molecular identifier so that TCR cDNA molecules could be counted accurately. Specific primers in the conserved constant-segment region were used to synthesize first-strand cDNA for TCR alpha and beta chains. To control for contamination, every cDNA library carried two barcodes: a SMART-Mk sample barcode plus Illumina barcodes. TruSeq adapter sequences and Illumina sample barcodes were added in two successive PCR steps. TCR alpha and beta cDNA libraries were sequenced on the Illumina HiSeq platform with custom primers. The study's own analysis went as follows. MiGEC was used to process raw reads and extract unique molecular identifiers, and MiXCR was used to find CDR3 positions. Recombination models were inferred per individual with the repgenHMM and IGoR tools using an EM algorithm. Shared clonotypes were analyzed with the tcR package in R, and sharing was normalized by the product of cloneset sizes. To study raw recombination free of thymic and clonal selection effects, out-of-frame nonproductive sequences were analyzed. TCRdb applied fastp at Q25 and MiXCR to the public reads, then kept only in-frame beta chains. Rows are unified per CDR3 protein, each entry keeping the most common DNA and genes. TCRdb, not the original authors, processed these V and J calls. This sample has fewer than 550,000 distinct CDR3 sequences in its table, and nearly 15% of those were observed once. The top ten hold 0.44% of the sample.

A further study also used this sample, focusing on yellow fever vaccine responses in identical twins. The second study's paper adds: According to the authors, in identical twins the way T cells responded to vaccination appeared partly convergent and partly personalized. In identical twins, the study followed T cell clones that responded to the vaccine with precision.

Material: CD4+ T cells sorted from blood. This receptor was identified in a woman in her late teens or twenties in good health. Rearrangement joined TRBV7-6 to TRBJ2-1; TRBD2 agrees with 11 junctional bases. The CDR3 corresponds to CASSLLAGGNEQFF. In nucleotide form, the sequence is TGTGCCAGCAGCTTACTAGCGGGAGGCAATGAGCAGTTCTTC. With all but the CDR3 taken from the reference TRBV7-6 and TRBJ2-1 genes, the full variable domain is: GAGVSQSPRYKVTKRGQDVALRCDPISGHVSLYWYRQALGQGPEFLTYFNYEAQQDKSGLPNDRFSAERPEGSISTLTIQRTEQRDSAMYRCASSLLAGGNEQFFGPGTRLTVL.